The next 20 T cell receptor beta chains were all read from a single sample in a study of early stage breast cancer tumors. Sequencing was performed with immunoSEQ multiplex PCR; in TCRdb, only in-frame clones are kept and a portion is missing. Of tens of thousands of clones listed, 74% are singletons. The sample taken for sequencing was breast tumor tissue. The receptor set was obtained from a person younger than 45 with breast cancer.

The rearrangement uses TRBV7-8 and TRBJ2-3; D uncertain. Trimming shortened V by 6 bases and J by 2 bases, and 12 bases separated the two germline ends. CDR3 length: 14 residues. Germline CDR1 SGHVS, CDR2 FQNEAQ. CDR3 region: CASRGDTNTDTQYF. CDR3 bases: TGTGCCAGCAGAGGAGACACCAACACAGATACGCAGTATTTT.

The chain is built from TRBV5-5 and TRBJ2-1; D not certain. This CDR3 contains 12 residues. The V gene lost 5 bases and the J gene lost 7 bases, with 10 bases spanning the gap. The germline V gene has CDR1 SGHKS and CDR2 YYEKEE (reference sequence). Here the CDR3 reads CASSTKSNEQFF. The CDR3 DNA sequence: TGTGCCAGCAGTACTAAATCGAATGAGCAGTTCTTC.

The chain has TRBV5-1 and TRBJ2-3; the D is unclear. This CDR3 spans 13 amino acids. V lost 2 bases and J 4 bases, leaving 8 bases between the germline ends. Germline loops: CDR1 SGHRS, CDR2 YFSETQ. The CDR3: CASSFVKADTQYF. CDR3 nucleotide sequence: TGCGCCAGCAGCTTTGTGAAGGCAGATACGCAGTATTTT.

The chain recombines TRBV7-3 with TRBJ2-3, with TRBD2 matching 11 bases. Trimming took 3 bases from V and 0 from J; bases not matched to a gene: 5. Germline V gives CDR1 SGHTA, CDR2 FQGTGA. This CDR3 region has 17 residues. CDR3 region: CASSLSSGRASTDTQYF. In DNA, the CDR3 is TGTGCCAGCAGCTTGAGTAGCGGGAGGGCCAGCACAGATACGCAGTATTTT.

This clone was detected a few times. The chain couples TRBV4-1 to TRBJ1-4; D unresolved. This CDR3 spans 13 amino acids. V was trimmed by 0 bases and J by 7 bases, leaving 6 bases between them. Looked up from germline, CDR1 is MGHRA and CDR2 is YSYEKL. The CDR3 spells CASSQEYSEKLFF. DNA for the CDR3: TGCGCCAGCAGCCAAGAATACAGTGAAAAACTGTTTTTT.

The J gene is TRBJ1-2, the V gene TRBV6-5; 7 nucleotides align to TRBD1. The CDR3 sequence is 13 residues long. Germline values: CDR1 MNHEY, CDR2 SVGAGI. The V segment lost 2 bases and the J segment 8 bases; nucleotides outside the gene matches: 5. The CDR3 protein is CASSYTDRVGYTF. CDR3 nucleotide sequence: TGTGCCAGCAGTTACACCGACAGGGTGGGCTACACCTTC.

DNA for the CDR3: TGTGCCAGCAGTGAATATTCCACCAGGGGAGGTGGCTACACCTTC. Encoded protein: CASSEYSTRGGGYTF. The chain combines TRBV25-1 with TRBJ1-2, with D perhaps TRBD1 (6 bases). This CDR3 comprises 15 residues. Trimming left V 0 bases short and J 7 bases short, with 15 bases between. Germline CDR1 and CDR2: MGHDK and SYGVNS.

V is TRBV19 and J is TRBJ1-1; D gene unclear. CDR1 is LNHDA, CDR2 SQIVND, per germline (reference sequence). Trimming pared 6 bases from V and 4 bases from J, leaving 18 bases between. The CDR3 extends over 15 amino acids. The CDR3 coding sequence is TGTGCCAGTAGAGAGCCGGCCGGCCGGGGCACTGAAGCTTTCTTT. Translated, it gives CASREPAGRGTEAFF. Looking up the rest from reference TRBV19 and TRBJ1-1 gives the full variable domain: DGGITQSPKYLFRKEGQNVTLSCEQNLNHDAMYWYRQDPGQGLRLIYYSQIVNDFQKGDIAEGYSVSREKKESFPLTVTSAQKNPTAFYLCASREPAGRGTEAFFGQGTRLTVV.

The chain's CDR3 is CASSLRQNQPQHF. Written as DNA, the CDR3 is TGTGCCAGCAGCTTGCGCCAGAATCAGCCCCAGCATTTT. The chain links TRBV5-5 to TRBJ1-5; D unclear. Between the trimmed V and J ends, which lost 1 base and 4 bases, there was a span of 6 bases. This CDR3 spans 13 amino acids. Germline V gene lookup returns CDR1 SGHKS and CDR2 YYEKEE (reference sequence).

The chain recombines TRBV5-4 with TRBJ2-5; 10 nucleotides line up with TRBD1. Germline assignment: CDR1 SGHNT and CDR2 YYREEE (reference sequence). The CDR3 is 14 residues long. Trimming cost V 5 bases and J 5 bases; bases outside gene matches: 6. CDR3 loop: CASSRQGAGETQYF. The CDR3 DNA reads TGTGCCAGCAGTCGACAGGGGGCAGGGGAGACCCAGTACTTC.

This chain joins TRBV2 and TRBJ2-1, with D unclear. The germline CDR1 and CDR2 sequences are SNHLY and FYNNEI. The CDR3 spans 9 residues. V shed 2 bases and J shed 15 bases, with 5 bases lying between them. Written as DNA, the CDR3 is TGTGCCAGCAGTGAACGACGGTTCTTC. Translating gives CASSERRFF.

The genes are TRBV7-2 and TRBJ2-1; TRBD1 might be the D (6 bases). The CDR3 loop spans 13 amino acids. Germline values: CDR1 SGHTA, CDR2 FQGNSA. Trimming took 4 bases from V and 9 from J, leaving 13 bases between them. As DNA, the CDR3 is TGTGCCAGCAGCTCCCAGAGGGACACTGAGCAGTTCTTC. Translating gives CASSSQRDTEQFF.

Written as DNA, the CDR3 is TGTGCCAGCAGCGGGGGCATCGAGGAGACCCAGTACTTC. It encodes CASSGGIEETQYF. The chain joins TRBV9 to TRBJ2-5, with D tentatively TRBD1 (5 bases). The CDR3 has 13 residues. Germline values: CDR1 SGDLS, CDR2 YYNGEE. Trimming pared 3 bases from V and 5 bases from J, leaving 11 bases between.

The V gene is TRBV5-6, the J gene TRBJ1-2, with D maybe TRBD1 (5 bases). V dropped 9 bases and J dropped 3 bases, with 12 bases sitting between them. The CDR3 is 12 amino acids. CDR1 SGHDT and CDR2 YYEEEE come from the germline V gene. In DNA, the CDR3 is TGTGCCACCACGGGGCGCCACTATGGCTACACCTTC. Translating it yields CATTGRHYGYTF.

The rearrangement uses TRBV6-1 and TRBJ1-2; D unclear. V was cut by 8 bases and J by 1 base, with 5 bases left in between. CDR1 is MNHNS, CDR2 SASEGT, per germline. This CDR3 has 11 residues. The CDR3 DNA reads TGTGCCAGCTTTAGTAACTATGGCTACACCTTC. This sequence encodes CASFSNYGYTF.

CDR3 protein: CASSTGRIMNTEAFF. Here the CDR3 DNA reads TGTGCCAGTAGTACCGGACGGATTATGAACACTGAAGCTTTCTTT. The chain joins TRBV19 to TRBJ1-1; D gene uncertain. Per germline, CDR1 LNHDA and CDR2 SQIVND (reference sequence). The ends were cut back, 4 bases at V and 0 bases at J, with 12 bases in the middle. This CDR3 is 15 amino acids long.

This CDR3 reads CASSLFGDGYTF. In DNA form, the CDR3 reads TGTGCCAGCAGTTTATTCGGCGATGGCTACACCTTC. The V call is TRBV27, the J call TRBJ1-2, with D unclear. The CDR3 spans 12 residues. V shed 1 base and J shed 6 bases, with 6 bases lying between them. In germline, CDR1 is MNHEY, CDR2 SMNVEV (reference sequence).

This clone was observed a few times. The chain employs TRBV7-2 and TRBJ1-2; tentatively, D is TRBD1 (5 bases). This CDR3 contains 13 residues. V was trimmed by 1 base and J by 7 bases, leaving 10 bases between them. Germline V lookup: CDR1 SGHTA, CDR2 FQGNSA. CDR3 region: CASSLDQGRGYTF. CDR3 nucleotide sequence: TGTGCCAGCAGCTTAGACCAGGGACGTGGCTACACCTTC.

This clone was detected only once. The gene calls are TRBV21-1 and TRBJ2-5. TRBV21-1 is tagged as a pseudogene. The CDR3 is 18 residues long. The chain's CDR3 is CASSKLPQVKIRAETQYF. CDR3 DNA sequence: TGTGCCAGCAGCAAGTTGCCGCAAGTTAAGATCCGGGCAGAGACCCAGTACTTC.

The V gene is TRBV11-3, the J gene TRBJ2-1; either TRBD1 or TRBD2 may fit D (5 bases each). Trimming removed 5 bases at V and 7 bases at J, with 24 bases between. Germline CDR1 reads SGHNT; CDR2 reads YENEEA. The CDR3 sequence is 17 residues long. The CDR3 sequence is CASSPGPFRSWGNEQFF. The CDR3 DNA reads TGTGCCAGCAGCCCCGGGCCTTTTAGGTCCTGGGGGAATGAGCAGTTCTTC.